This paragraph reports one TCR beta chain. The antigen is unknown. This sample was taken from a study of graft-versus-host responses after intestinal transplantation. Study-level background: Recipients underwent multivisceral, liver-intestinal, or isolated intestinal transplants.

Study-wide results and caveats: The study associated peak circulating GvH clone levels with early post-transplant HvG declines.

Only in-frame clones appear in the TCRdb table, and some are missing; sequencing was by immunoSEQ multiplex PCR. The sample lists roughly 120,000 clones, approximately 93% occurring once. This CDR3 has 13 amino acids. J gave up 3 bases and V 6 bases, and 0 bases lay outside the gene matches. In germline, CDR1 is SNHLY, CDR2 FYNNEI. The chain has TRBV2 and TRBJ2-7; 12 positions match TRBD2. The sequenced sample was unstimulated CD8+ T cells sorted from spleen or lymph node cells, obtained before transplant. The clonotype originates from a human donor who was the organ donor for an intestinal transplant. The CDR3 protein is CASRTSGSYEQYF. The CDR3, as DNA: TGTGCCAGCAGGACTAGCGGGAGCTACGAGCAGTACTTC.